The T cell receptor beta chain under discussion was sequenced for a study of metastatic and nonmetastatic thyroid tumors. Overall study results and limits: In blood and tumor, TCR beta diversity was reportedly significantly higher in malignant thyroid tumors than in benign nodules.

Patients had received no treatment of any kind before thyroid surgery. The germline gives CDR1 MNHEY, CDR2 SVGAGI. This CDR3 comprises 17 residues. Authors' analysis steps: What underpinned the distant-metastasis classifier for papillary thyroid cancer was the set of CDR3 differences across clinicopathological groups. TCRdb re-called the PCR reads through MiXCR. TCRdb's processing, not the authors' own work, is the source of the V and J calls. The sample carries approximately 65,000 clones, about 4% recorded once. This clone showed up just a few times. Antigen: not known. Mismatch with germline at one junction end may stem from a read error.

The specimen sequenced was blood. The receptor was isolated from a female donor with papillary thyroid cancer or a benign thyroid nodule (not recorded which). Some clones in this sample may be carry-over from other donors' samples. The chain is built from TRBV6-5 and TRBJ2-6; weak D call: TRBD1 (5 bases). This CDR3 is CASSYSPSGCGASVLTF. The CDR3 DNA follows: TGTGCCAGCAGTTACTCGCCCTCCGGGTGTGGGGCCAGCGTCCTGACTTTC.